These T cell receptor beta chains were read from a single sample in a study of control samples from healthy donors and cancer patients. Only in-frame clones appear in the TCRdb table, and some are missing; sequencing was by immunoSEQ multiplex PCR. The sample holds under 450,000 clones, around nine tenths seen once. The source material was PBMCs. The receptor set was obtained from a man between 40 and 49 years old with head and neck cancer. The CDR3 runs from the conserved cysteine through the conserved F or W. A D gene is named only where the DNA matches it firmly. Rows give clone size only sometimes, using once, few, many, or a class for an expanded clone.

>.|13|.|TRBV5-5|TRBJ1-1
TGTGCCAGCAGCTTGGGTGCCGGGTTGGAAGCTTTCTTT
CASSLGAGLEAFF
>once|11|.|TRBV12-3/TRBV12-4|TRBJ2-6
TGTGCCAGCAGTTTCGACGGCGTCCTGACTTTC
CASSFDGVLTF
>few|12|.|TRBV3-1/TRBV3-2|TRBJ1-6
TGTGCCAGCAGCCAAGAGATAGGGCACCTCCACTTT
CASSQEIGHLHF
>.|14|.|TRBV6-5|TRBJ2-7
TGTGCCAGCAGTACCTCGGGCGGTTCCTACGAGCAGTACTTC
CASSTSGGSYEQYF
>.|17|.|TRBV5-1|TRBJ1-3
TGCGCCAGCAGCTTGATATCCGGGACCGCCTCTGGAAACACCATATATTTT
CASSLISGTASGNTIYF
>.|16|TRBD2|TRBV2|TRBJ2-5
TGTGCCAGCAGTGAAGCACGTAGCGGGGGGAGGGAGACCCAGTACTTC
CASSEARSGGRETQYF
>once|13|.|TRBV7-3|TRBJ2-3
TGTGCCAGCAGCAATAGGGGGGTAGATACGCAGTATTTT
CASSNRGVDTQYF
>.|15|.|TRBV3-1/TRBV3-2|TRBJ2-3
TGTGCCAGCAGCCGCCATCAGGGTAGCACAGATACGCAGTATTTT
CASSRHQGSTDTQYF
>.|14|TRBD2|TRBV5-1|TRBJ2-1
TGCGCCAGCAGCTTGGGCGCGGGGGAGAATGAGCAGTTCTTC
CASSLGAGENEQFF
>.|13|.|TRBV5-1|TRBJ1-5
TGCGCCAGCAGCTTGGTCGGGGGGCGGGCCCAGCATTTT
CASSLVGGRAQHF
>.|13|.|TRBV11-2|TRBJ2-7
TGTGCCAGCAGCAGGGTTACAGACTACGAGCAGTACTTC
CASSRVTDYEQYF
>.|17|TRBD2|TRBV9|TRBJ2-2
TGTGCCAGCAGCGTAGAGGAATTAGCGGGAGGGCGAGGGGAGCTGTTTTTT
CASSVEELAGGRGELFF
>.|11|.|TRBV14|TRBJ2-7
TGTGCCAGCAGCCAATCCTACGAGCAGTACTTC
CASSQSYEQYF
>.|16|.|TRBV28|TRBJ2-7
TGTGCCAGCAGTTTATTCGGAGCGTATAGCTCCTACGAGCAGTACTTC
CASSLFGAYSSYEQYF
>.|17|TRBD2|TRBV9|TRBJ2-3
TGTGCCAGCAGCGTAGGCGGGAGGACAGTTTTGTCAGATACGCAGTATTTT
CASSVGGRTVLSDTQYF
>.|12|.|TRBV9|TRBJ1-5
TGTGCCAGCAGCCGGGGTAATCAGCCCCAGCATTTT
CASSRGNQPQHF
>.|13|.|TRBV19|TRBJ1-2
TGTGCCAGTCAAACGCTAGCTAACTATGGCTACACCTTC
CASQTLANYGYTF
>.|16|TRBD2|TRBV10-1|TRBJ2-1
TGCGCCAGCAGTGACGGACTAGCGGGTCCCCTCAATGAGCAGTTCTTC
CASSDGLAGPLNEQFF
>.|21|TRBD2|TRBV4-3|TRBJ2-2
TGCGCCAGCAGCCAACCCACCTCTAGCGGGGGGGCCTCTTGGGACACCGGGGAGCTGTTTTTT
CASSQPTSSGGASWDTGELFF
>.|15|TRBD1|TRBV4-3|TRBJ2-7
TGCGCCAGCAGCCAAGGGTGGACAGGGACCGACGAGCAGTACTTC
CASSQGWTGTDEQYF
>.|16|.|TRBV7-9|TRBJ1-4
TGTGCCAGCAGCGCGTCCCCCGGGGTTGGCGATGAAAAACTGTTTTTT
CASSASPGVGDEKLFF
>.|13|TRBD2|TRBV5-1|TRBJ2-1
TGCGCCAGCAGCTTGCCAGCGGGGGGGGAGCAGTTCTTC
CASSLPAGGEQFF
>.|14|.|TRBV30|TRBJ2-3
TGTGCCTGGAGTGCCGGACAGATCACAGATACGCAGTATTTT
CAWSAGQITDTQYF
>once|13|.|TRBV19|TRBJ2-5
TGTGCCAGTAGTATCGACGGAGAAGAGACCCAGTACTTC
CASSIDGEETQYF
>.|15|.|TRBV28|TRBJ1-3
TGTGCCAGCAGTTTATCAGGGAAGACTGGAAACACCATATATTTT
CASSLSGKTGNTIYF
>.|15|.|TRBV6-6|TRBJ2-2
TGTGCCAGCATCCCCGTCGGGGCGGACACCGGGGAGCTGTTTTTT
CASIPVGADTGELFF
>.|16|TRBD2|TRBV7-9|TRBJ2-1
TGTGCCAGCAGCTTAGGAGGCGGGGGGGAATACAATGAGCAGTTCTTC
CASSLGGGGEYNEQFF
>.|18|TRBD1|TRBV2|TRBJ1-1
TGTGCCAGCAGTGTTTCCCCGACAGGGAGGGGGGATCTGACTGAAGCTTTCTTT
CASSVSPTGRGDLTEAFF
>.|16|TRBD2|TRBV7-3|TRBJ2-1
TGTGCCAGCAGCCATCCGGGACTAGCGGGTGACAATGAGCAGTTCTTC
CASSHPGLAGDNEQFF
>.|13|.|TRBV14|TRBJ2-7
TGTGCCAGCAGCCAAGCGTTTTCCGGCGAGCAGTACTTC
CASSQAFSGEQYF
>.|13|TRBD2|TRBV6-6|TRBJ2-5
TGTGCCAGCCGCGGACTAGCCCAGGAGACCCAGTACTTC
CASRGLAQETQYF
>.|14|.|TRBV5-1|TRBJ2-3
TGCGCCAGCAGCTTGGAACCACCCACAGATACGCAGTATTTT
CASSLEPPTDTQYF
>.|16|TRBD1|TRBV30|TRBJ1-4
TGTGCCTGGAGTAACACGGGGACAGGACTCGATGAAAAACTGTTTTTT
CAWSNTGTGLDEKLFF
>.|16|TRBD1|TRBV11-2|TRBJ1-6
TGTGCCAGCAGCTTAGCGAGGGGGCCCGTAGATTCACCCCTCCACTTT
CASSLARGPVDSPLHF
>.|15|TRBD2|TRBV10-3|TRBJ2-1
TGTGCCATCAGTGAGTCAAGTGGACTAGTCAATGAGCAGTTCTTC
CAISESSGLVNEQFF
>.|17|TRBD2|TRBV4-2|TRBJ2-2
TGTGCCAGCAGCCCCCGTGAACGGGGGGTGAACACCGGGGAGCTGTTTTTT
CASSPRERGVNTGELFF
>.|14|.|TRBV6-2/TRBV6-3|TRBJ1-5
TGTGCCAGCAGTTACAGCGGACCCAATCAGCCCCAGCATTTT
CASSYSGPNQPQHF
>.|15|.|TRBV3-1/TRBV3-2|TRBJ2-1
TGTGCCAGCAGCTCCGAAGGGGGTAGCTACAATGAGCAGTTCTTC
CASSSEGGSYNEQFF
>few|16|TRBD2|TRBV3-1/TRBV3-2|TRBJ2-1
TGTGCCAGCCGGGGGATAGCGGGAGGGCCTAGGGATGAGCAGTTCTTC
CASRGIAGGPRDEQFF
>.|15|TRBD1|TRBV27|TRBJ2-5
TGTGCCAGCAGTTCACTCACAGGGGTCGGAGAGACCCAGTACTTC
CASSSLTGVGETQYF
>.|16|TRBD1|TRBV27|TRBJ1-2
TGTGCCAGCAGTCATGGGACAGGGGGTATCAACTATGGCTACACCTTC
CASSHGTGGINYGYTF
>.|15|.|TRBV6-5|TRBJ1-3
TGTGCCAGCAGTCCAACCCGGGACCCCAGAAACACCATATATTTT
CASSPTRDPRNTIYF